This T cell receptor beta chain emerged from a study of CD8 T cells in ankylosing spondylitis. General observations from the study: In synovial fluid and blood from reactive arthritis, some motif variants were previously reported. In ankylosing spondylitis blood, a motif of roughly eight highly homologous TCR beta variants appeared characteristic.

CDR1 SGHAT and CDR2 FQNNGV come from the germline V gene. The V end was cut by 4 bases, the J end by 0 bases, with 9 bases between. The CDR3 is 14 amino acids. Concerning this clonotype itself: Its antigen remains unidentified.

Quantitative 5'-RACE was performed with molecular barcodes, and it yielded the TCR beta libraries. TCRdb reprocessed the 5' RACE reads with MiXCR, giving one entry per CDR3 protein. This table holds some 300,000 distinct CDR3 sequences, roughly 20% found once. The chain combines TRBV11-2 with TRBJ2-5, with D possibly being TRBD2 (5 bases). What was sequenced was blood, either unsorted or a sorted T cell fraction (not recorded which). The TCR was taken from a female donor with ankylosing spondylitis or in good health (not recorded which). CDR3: CASSWRTDQETQYF. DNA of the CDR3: TGTGCCAGCAGCTGGAGGACGGACCAAGAGACCCAGTACTTC.